Presented here are 32 T cell receptor beta chains from one specimen sequenced in a study of blood T cells in healthy people across ages. Sample-barcoded 5' priming and a J-beta primer mix drove a second PCR of 7 to 11 cycles. TCRdb fed the 5' RACE reads into MiXCR, producing one record per CDR3 protein. This table has about 670,000 distinct CDR3 sequences, less than 45% appearing once. Specimen: blood. The receptors here all came from a man older than 75 in good health.

The chain recombines TRBV20-1 with TRBJ1-2, with unresolved D. CDR3 length equals 14 residues. Germline-derived CDR1 and CDR2 are DFQATT and SNEGSKA (reference sequence). V lost 0 bases and J 2 bases, leaving 10 bases between the germline ends. The CDR3, as DNA: TGCAGTGCTAGAGATCCCTCGGGAAACTATGGCTACACCTTC. This translates into CSARDPSGNYGYTF.

This clonotype was seen only a few times. J is TRBJ1-2 and V is TRBV6-5; TRBD1 matches at 8 bases. CDR1 and CDR2 (germline): MNHEY, SVGAGI. The CDR3 length is 13 residues. J gave up 6 bases and V 6 bases, and 6 bases lay outside the gene matches. CDR3 amino acids: CASSWDRRNGYTF. DNA of the CDR3: TGTGCCAGCAGCTGGGACAGGAGAAATGGCTACACCTTC.

The rearrangement links TRBV27 to TRBJ2-5; 12 bases are shared with TRBD2. Germline-derived CDR1 and CDR2 are MNHEY and SMNVEV (reference sequence). This CDR3 has 17 amino acids. Losses at the gene ends were 2 bases for V and 9 bases for J; bases not matched to a gene: 13. CDR3 amino acids: CASSLLAGGSRTAAQYF. Here the CDR3 DNA reads TGTGCCAGCAGTTTACTAGCGGGAGGGTCCCGTACAGCGGCCCAGTACTTC.

This clonotype appeared a single time. The rearrangement links TRBV12-3 or TRBV12-4 to TRBJ1-5; the D is unclear. V gave up 3 bases and J gave up 3 bases, with 3 bases separating them. The CDR3 has 12 amino acids. CDR3 DNA sequence: TGTGCCAGCAGTTTTCACAATCAGCCCCAGCATTTT. As protein: CASSFHNQPQHF.

This chain joins TRBV7-8 and TRBJ1-2, with D hard to call. The CDR3 is 14 residues long. The V gene lost 6 bases and the J gene lost 0 bases, with 11 bases spanning the gap. Germline CDR1 reads SGHVS; CDR2 reads FQNEAQ. CDR3 region: CASSPDGTNYGYTF. The CDR3 DNA sequence: TGTGCCAGCAGTCCGGACGGAACTAACTATGGCTACACCTTC.

This clonotype was seen at least ten times. The chain combines TRBV6-5 with TRBJ2-3; 11 positions agree with TRBD2. The CDR3 sequence is 17 residues long. The ends lost 2 bases at V and 6 bases at J; junction bases unmatched: 10. The germline V gene has CDR1 MNHEY and CDR2 SVGAGI. The CDR3 spells CASSYQRIAGGPDTQYF. CDR3 bases: TGTGCCAGCAGTTACCAACGGATAGCGGGAGGGCCCGATACGCAGTATTTT.

This rearrangement joins TRBV5-1 to TRBJ1-1, with a tentative D call TRBD1 (5 bases). The CDR3 is 13 residues long. The germline V gene encodes CDR1 SGHRS and CDR2 YFSETQ. V was cut by 5 bases and J by 0 bases, with 8 bases left in between. The CDR3 nucleotides read TGCGCCAGCAGATTAGGGGTGAACACTGAAGCTTTCTTT. This encodes CASRLGVNTEAFF.

The genes are TRBV5-4 and TRBJ2-3, with D possibly matching TRBD1 (7 bases). The germline CDR1 and CDR2 sequences are SGHNT and YYREEE (reference sequence). This CDR3 has 15 amino acids. Trimming removed 3 bases from V and 4 bases from J, with 15 bases in between. The CDR3 region is CASSSGGRQADTQYF. CDR3 in DNA: TGTGCCAGCAGCTCAGGGGGGCGACAGGCAGATACGCAGTATTTT.

V is TRBV7-2 and J is TRBJ2-3; D is ambiguous. The CDR3 is 12 amino acids. CDR1 and CDR2 from the germline V gene are SGHTA and FQGNSA. Trimming stripped 5 bases from V and 5 bases from J, with 8 bases between. This CDR3 reads CASSPMIDTQYF. CDR3 DNA: TGTGCCAGCAGCCCCATGATAGATACGCAGTATTTT. Together with reference TRBV7-2 and TRBJ2-3, the CDR3 gives the full variable domain: GAGVSQSPSNKVTEKGKDVELRCDPISGHTALYWYRQSLGQGLEFLIYFQGNSAPDKSGLPSDRFSAERTGGSVSTLTIQRTQQEDSAVYLCASSPMIDTQYFGPGTRLTVL.

The CDR3 bases are TGCGCCAGCAGCTTCGGCGGGGGGGCAAGGGATACGCAGTATTTT. Residues: CASSFGGGARDTQYF. This chain connects TRBV5-1 to TRBJ2-3; 9 bases are shared with TRBD2. The V segment lost 2 bases and the J segment 6 bases; nucleotides outside the gene matches: 7. Germline V gene data show CDR1 as SGHRS and CDR2 as YFSETQ. This CDR3 spans 15 amino acids.

This clonotype was seen only a few times. The J gene is TRBJ2-5, the V gene TRBV20-1, with D maybe TRBD2 (5 bases). Germline loops: CDR1 DFQATT, CDR2 SNEGSKA (reference sequence). CDR3 length equals 15 residues. Trimming shortened V by 0 bases and J by 1 base, and 12 bases separated the two germline ends. The CDR3 nucleotides are TGCAGTGCTAGAGATACCGGGGTCGCCCAAGAGACCCAGTACTTC. Translating gives CSARDTGVAQETQYF.

The chain combines TRBV12-3 or TRBV12-4 with TRBJ2-3; 8 bases are a match to TRBD2. The V and J ends lost 8 bases and 4 bases, in that order; junction bases with no gene match: 14. This CDR3 is built from 16 residues. CDR3 protein: CASSGRCRAGADTQYF. The CDR3 DNA reads as TGTGCCAGCTCAGGGCGTTGCCGAGCGGGAGCAGATACGCAGTATTTT.

This clonotype is a singleton in its sample. At one boundary the junction diverges from the germline segment, which might be a read error. The chain links TRBV10-1 to TRBJ2-7; possibly TRBD2 for D (5 bases). Germline V gene sequence: CDR1 WNHNN, CDR2 SYGVQD (reference sequence). CDR3 size: 17 residues. DNA of the CDR3: TGCACCAGCAGTCGCGTACCGGGAAAAGGGTTATCCTACGAGCAGTACTTC. Translating gives CTSSRVPGKGLSYEQYF.

This clonotype was seen only a few times. The chain couples TRBV4-2 to TRBJ1-5; a weak D match, TRBD1 (5 bases). Per the germline V gene, CDR1 is LGHNA and CDR2 is YNFKEQ. There are 16 residues in the CDR3. The V gene lost 0 bases and the J gene lost 0 bases, with 9 bases spanning the gap. CDR3 residues: CASSQDRRASNQPQHF. The DNA of the CDR3 is TGTGCCAGCAGCCAAGATCGCAGGGCTAGCAATCAGCCCCAGCATTTT.

This rearrangement joins TRBV9 to TRBJ2-7; TRBD2 agrees at 7 bases. CDR3 length equals 15 residues. With 0 bases clipped from V and 2 bases from J, the junction kept 5 bases outside the gene matches. In germline, CDR1 is SGDLS, CDR2 YYNGEE. The DNA of the CDR3 is TGTGCCAGCAGCGTAGAGCGGGACGCTACCTACGAGCAGTACTTC. Protein sequence: CASSVERDATYEQYF.

This clonotype was seen a handful of times. This sequence joins TRBV7-2 and TRBJ2-5; D remains ambiguous. CDR3 length: 12 residues. V was cut by 5 bases and J by 5 bases, with 9 bases left in between. From germline, CDR1 is SGHTA and CDR2 FQGNSA. This CDR3 reads CASSRPAETQYF. The DNA for the CDR3 is TGTGCCAGCAGCCGCCCCGCGGAGACCCAGTACTTC.

The V call is TRBV6-5, the J call TRBJ2-7; TRBD2 matches 8 bases. V was clipped by 6 bases and J by 2 bases; unmatched bases: 6. CDR1 MNHEY and CDR2 SVGAGI come from the germline V gene. The CDR3 loop spans 14 amino acids. In nucleotides, the CDR3 is TGTGCCAGCAGACCCGGGGGGGATACCTACGAGCAGTACTTC. Amino acid sequence: CASRPGGDTYEQYF.

The chain has TRBV6-6 and TRBJ2-3, with 8 bases lining up with TRBD2. V trimming: 11 bases; J trimming: 1 base; junction bases outside the gene matches: 11. The V gene's germline CDR1 is MNHNY and CDR2 SVGAGI (reference sequence). The CDR3 runs to 15 residues. This chain's CDR3 is CAGTPPAGGTDTQYF. DNA for the CDR3: TGTGCCGGCACGCCCCCAGCGGGAGGCACAGATACGCAGTATTTT.

In DNA form, the CDR3 reads TGTGCCAGCAGACCAAGACAGGGGGCCCAAGAGACCCAGTTCTTC. Its protein is CASRPRQGAQETQFF. The chain employs TRBV12-3 or TRBV12-4 and TRBJ2-5; 10 bases line up with TRBD1. The end of the DNA is better explained by TRBJ2-1, so the J call may be wrong. This CDR3 comprises 15 residues.

The genes are TRBV20-1 and TRBJ2-7; 7 bases are a match to TRBD2. The J segment lost 0 bases and the V segment lost 1 base, leaving 3 bases of the junction unmatched. The CDR3 has 14 amino acids. Germline loops: CDR1 DFQATT, CDR2 SNEGSKA (reference sequence). CDR3 coding DNA: TGCAGTGCTAGAGGAGGGACTATCTCCTACGAGCAGTACTTC. Amino acid sequence: CSARGGTISYEQYF.

This clonotype was seen many times. The chain carries TRBV5-1 and TRBJ2-4; possible D gene TRBD2, 6 bases. Trimming pared 0 bases from V and 0 bases from J, leaving 19 bases between. Germline V gene lookup returns CDR1 SGHRS and CDR2 YFSETQ. The CDR3 has 19 residues. CDR3 loop: CASSLGIPGRGLAKNIQYF. DNA for the CDR3: TGCGCCAGCAGCTTGGGCATCCCCGGGAGAGGACTAGCCAAAAACATTCAGTACTTC.

This clonotype showed up many times. This chain joins TRBV15 and TRBJ2-3; 13 bases map to TRBD2. V shed 0 bases, J shed 4 bases, and the junction held 1 base outside the gene matches. Germline assignment: CDR1 LNHNV and CDR2 YYDKDF (reference sequence). The CDR3 loop spans 16 amino acids. The CDR3 DNA reads as TGTGCCACCAGCAGAGAGGGACTAGCGGGATCAGATACGCAGTATTTT. Its protein is CATSREGLAGSDTQYF.

This chain connects TRBV7-2 to TRBJ1-2; TRBD1 might be the D (6 bases). The germline gives CDR1 SGHTA, CDR2 FQGNSA. CDR3 length: 15 residues. V lost 5 bases and J 4 bases, leaving 17 bases between the germline ends. The CDR3 sequence is CASSLTGFTGYGYTF. The CDR3 bases are TGTGCCAGCAGCCTTACAGGGTTTACGGGCTATGGCTACACCTTC.

This clonotype has a count of ten or more. The chain is built from TRBV28 and TRBJ1-3, with a weak D call TRBD1 (6 bases). V was trimmed by 4 bases and J by 3 bases, leaving 19 bases between them. This CDR3 comprises 17 residues. From germline, CDR1 is MDHEN and CDR2 SYDVKM. CDR3 amino acids: CASSSWGAQGFGNTIYF. CDR3 nucleotide sequence: TGTGCCAGCAGTTCCTGGGGGGCGCAGGGTTTTGGAAACACCATATATTTT.

In its sample, this clonotype was seen once. This chain uses TRBV20-1 with TRBJ2-7, with TRBD2 matching 8 bases. The closer fit of TRBJ2-5 to the DNA end suggests the J call may be wrong. Per germline, CDR1 DFQATT and CDR2 SNEGSKA (reference sequence). The CDR3 totals 16 residues. CDR3 nucleotide sequence: TGCAGTGCGGCTTTTTTAGCGGGGTATTGGGGAGAGACCCAGTACTTC. Translated, it gives CSAAFLAGYWGETQYF.

The chain links TRBV6-6 to TRBJ2-7, with D hard to call. Germline V lookup: CDR1 MNHNY, CDR2 SVGAGI (reference sequence). V was cut by 3 bases and J by 6 bases, with 12 bases left in between. The CDR3 length is 13 residues. The CDR3, as DNA: TGTGCCAGCAGTTATGGGCCAGAAGGCGAGCAGTACTTC. Protein product: CASSYGPEGEQYF.

For this clonotype: The junction departs from the called germline gene at one end, perhaps through a read error. The genes are TRBV2 and TRBJ2-3, with D maybe TRBD2 (6 bases). This CDR3 has 16 residues. In germline, CDR1 is SNHLY, CDR2 FYNNEI. The CDR3 DNA sequence: TGTGGCAGCAGTGCCCGAGGTGCGGGGCGCACAGATACGCAGTATTTT. This sequence encodes CGSSARGAGRTDTQYF.

The CDR3 region is CSARAPGVQETQYF. CDR3 bases: TGCAGTGCTAGAGCCCCCGGGGTACAAGAGACCCAGTACTTC. This chain connects TRBV20-1 to TRBJ2-5; D is possibly TRBD2 (5 bases). CDR3 size: 14 residues. Germline CDR1 DFQATT, CDR2 SNEGSKA (reference sequence). Trimming pared 1 base from V and 2 bases from J, leaving 11 bases between.

This clonotype showed up just a few times. V gene TRBV14 combines with J gene TRBJ2-1; D not certain. Per the germline V gene, CDR1 is SGHDN and CDR2 is FVKESK. The V gene lost 4 bases and the J gene lost 8 bases, with 12 bases spanning the gap. The CDR3 sequence is 13 residues long. CDR3 sequence (DNA): TGTGCCAGCAGCCGGCAAATGCGCGATGAGCAGTTCTTC. Translated, it gives CASSRQMRDEQFF. Filled out from reference TRBV14 and TRBJ2-1, the complete variable domain reads EAGVTQFPSHSVIEKGQTVTLRCDPISGHDNLYWYRRVMGKEIKFLLHFVKESKQDESGMPNNRFLAERTGGTYSTLKVQPAELEDSGVYFCASSRQMRDEQFFGPGTRLTVL.

The chain couples TRBV5-4 to TRBJ2-7; 9 bases fit TRBD2. The CDR3 totals 15 residues. Trimming removed 0 bases from V and 7 bases from J; junction bases left unmatched: 8. Germline CDR1 and CDR2: SGHNT and YYREEE (reference sequence). The CDR3 sequence: CASSLAVAGAGEQYF. As DNA, the CDR3 is TGTGCCAGCAGCTTGGCGGTAGCGGGAGCGGGGGAGCAGTACTTC.

This chain joins TRBV12-3 or TRBV12-4 and TRBJ2-5; 9 nucleotides agree with TRBD2. The CDR3 has 18 amino acids. V was pared by 6 bases and J by 11 bases, with 25 bases of the junction left unmatched. CDR3 in amino acids: CASSPNRRAGGSYNEQYF. The CDR3 region has the DNA TGTGCCAGCAGCCCTAACCGTCGAGCGGGAGGCTCCTACAATGAGCAGTACTTC.

This sequence joins TRBV5-5 and TRBJ1-5; 12 bases fit TRBD1. This CDR3 spans 16 amino acids. J lost 5 bases, V lost 4 bases, and 7 bases had no gene match. From germline, CDR1 is SGHKS and CDR2 YYEKEE (reference sequence). The CDR3 protein is CASSPRDRGRDQPQHF. CDR3 nucleotides: TGTGCCAGCAGCCCCCGGGACAGGGGGCGCGATCAGCCCCAGCATTTT.